These 3 T cell receptor beta chains came from one sample sequenced in a study of identical twins. Each CDR3 protein is one row after TCRdb ran MiXCR on the 5' RACE reads. The sample consists of about 890,000 distinct CDR3 sequences, more than 9% of them appearing once. Separately, the same data were catalogued under a study of yellow fever vaccine responses in identical twins.

The material sequenced was PBMCs. The receptors stem from a woman in her late teens or twenties in good health.

This clonotype was seen ten or more times. The V gene is TRBV27, the J gene TRBJ1-3; D might be TRBD1 (5 bases). Germline V gene lookup returns CDR1 MNHEY and CDR2 SMNVEV (reference sequence). The CDR3 runs to 15 residues. Deletions cut 0 bases from V and 0 bases from J, with 6 bases between. Here the CDR3 reads CASSLSGGSGNTIYF. CDR3 nucleotide sequence: TGTGCCAGCAGTTTATCGGGGGGCTCTGGAAACACCATATATTTT.

In its sample, this clonotype was seen many times. The V and J genes are TRBV7-9 and TRBJ2-3, with D maybe TRBD2 (7 bases). Trimming cost V 5 bases and J 1 base, with 16 bases left between them. The CDR3 runs 16 residues. Germline V CDR1 and CDR2: SEHNR, FQNEAQ (reference sequence). In nucleotides, the CDR3 is TGTGCCAGCAGCGAAACTTACGGGGGGCGCACAGATACGCAGTATTTT. As protein: CASSETYGGRTDTQYF.

This clonotype was counted a few times. The chain joins TRBV4-1 to TRBJ2-2, with TRBD2 matching over 9 bases. Germline V gene sequence: CDR1 MGHRA, CDR2 YSYEKL. V lost 5 bases to trimming and J lost 7 bases; unmatched junction nucleotides: 11. The CDR3 sequence is 16 residues long. The CDR3, as DNA: TGCGCCAGCAGCAGCCAAGGGCTAGCGGGATACGGGGAGCTGTTTTTT. This codes for CASSSQGLAGYGELFF.